Sequencing of this T cell receptor beta chain was carried out in a study of cytomegalovirus exposure and HLA in healthy donors. V dropped 2 bases and J dropped 4 bases, with 7 bases sitting between them. The CDR3 totals 12 residues. Per the germline V gene, CDR1 is GTSNPN and CDR2 is SVGIG (reference sequence). PCR primers comprised 60 Vbeta and 13 Jbeta primers. Only in-frame clones appear in the TCRdb table, and some are missing; sequencing was by immunoSEQ multiplex PCR. The top ten hold about 8% of the sample, which has 55,000 to 70,000 clones, around 82% seen once. Of note for this clone: What it binds is not known.

Whole-study findings and limits: In an earlier analysis, in approximately 570 donors, most V segments appeared productive either ~87% or ~30% of the time. There was a cluster of highly shared sequence variants that was likely a sequencing artifact. TCR beta chains numbering some 150 were designated cytomegalovirus-associated.

These donors counted as nominally healthy when sampled, but unrecorded immune exposures were likely. The source material was PBMCs. This sequence joins TRBV30 and TRBJ2-3, with D possibly being TRBD2 (6 bases). This TCR was sampled from a man aged 18 to 29 in good health and CMV-seropositive. The CDR3 loop reads CAWSREADTQYF. For the CDR3, the DNA is TGTGCCTGGAGTAGGGAGGCAGATACGCAGTATTTT.